The clone carrying this T cell receptor beta chain occurred a few times. The antigen is unknown. The sample originates from a study of beta chain features in type 1 diabetes. General study points: TCRB CDR3 length was moderately but significantly reduced in all four CD4+ subsets of Type 1 diabetes patients.

Since all of the isolated RNA was reverse transcribed, expressed TCRB transcripts were what got sequenced. The protocol was immunoSEQ multiplex PCR, while the TCRdb copy is restricted to in-frame clones and leaves out a portion. The table shows hundreds of thousands of clones, with around 15% occurring only once. Trimming cost V 4 bases and J 4 bases, with 20 bases left between them. The CDR3 runs 16 residues. Germline loops: CDR1 MGHDK, CDR2 SYGVNS. V usage is TRBV25-1 and J usage is TRBJ2-7, with D possibly being TRBD2 (5 bases). This clonotype was sampled from a man between 18 and 29 years old in good health. Sequencing was carried out using naive CD4+ T cells from blood. The CDR3 nucleotides are TGTGCCAGCAGTGCCACTAGAGGAAGGGCGTGGTACGAGCAGTACTTC. The encoded protein is CASSATRGRAWYEQYF.